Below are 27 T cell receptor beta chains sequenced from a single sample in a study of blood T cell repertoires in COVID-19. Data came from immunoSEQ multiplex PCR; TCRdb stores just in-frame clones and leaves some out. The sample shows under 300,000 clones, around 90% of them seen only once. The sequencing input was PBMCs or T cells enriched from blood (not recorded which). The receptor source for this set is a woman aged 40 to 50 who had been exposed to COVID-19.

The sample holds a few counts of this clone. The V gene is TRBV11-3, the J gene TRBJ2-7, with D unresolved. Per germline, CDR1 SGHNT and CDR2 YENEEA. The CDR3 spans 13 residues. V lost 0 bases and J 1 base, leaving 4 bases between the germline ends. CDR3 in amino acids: CASSLDISYEQYF. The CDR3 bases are TGTGCCAGCAGCTTAGATATTTCCTACGAGCAGTACTTC.

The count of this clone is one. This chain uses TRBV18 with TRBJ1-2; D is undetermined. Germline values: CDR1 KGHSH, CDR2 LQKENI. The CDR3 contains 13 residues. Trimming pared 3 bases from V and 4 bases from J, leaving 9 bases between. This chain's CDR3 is CASSPGQTYGYTF. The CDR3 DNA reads TGTGCCAGCTCACCGGGCCAGACCTATGGCTACACCTTC.

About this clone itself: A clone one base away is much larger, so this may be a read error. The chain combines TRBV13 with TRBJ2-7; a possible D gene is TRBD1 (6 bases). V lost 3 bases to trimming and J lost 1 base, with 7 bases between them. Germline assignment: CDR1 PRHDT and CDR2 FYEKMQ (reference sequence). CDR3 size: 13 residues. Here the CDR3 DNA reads TGTGCCAGCAGCTTGGACAGTTCCTACGAGCAGTACTTC. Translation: CASSLDSSYEQYF.

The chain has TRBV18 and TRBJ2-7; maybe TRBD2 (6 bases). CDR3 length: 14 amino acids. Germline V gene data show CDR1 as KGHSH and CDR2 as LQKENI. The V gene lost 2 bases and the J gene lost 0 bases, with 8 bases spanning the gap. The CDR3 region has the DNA TGTGCCAGCTCACCAGGGACTTCCTCCTACGAGCAGTACTTC. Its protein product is CASSPGTSSYEQYF.

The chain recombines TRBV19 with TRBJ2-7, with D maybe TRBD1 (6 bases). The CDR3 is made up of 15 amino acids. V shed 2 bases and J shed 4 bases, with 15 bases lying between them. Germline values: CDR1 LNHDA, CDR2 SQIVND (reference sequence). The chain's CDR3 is CASSILSQGFYEQYV. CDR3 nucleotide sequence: TGTGCCAGTAGTATACTCTCCCAGGGGTTTTACGAGCAGTACGTC.

The CDR3 coding sequence is TGTGCCAGCAGTCTTACTACAGGGGGTAAGCAGTACTTC. Translated, it gives CASSLTTGGKQYF. The rearrangement uses TRBV28 and TRBJ2-7; 8 nucleotides match TRBD1. V was clipped by 5 bases and J by 8 bases; unmatched bases: 8. Germline assignment: CDR1 MDHEN and CDR2 SYDVKM. This CDR3 spans 13 amino acids.

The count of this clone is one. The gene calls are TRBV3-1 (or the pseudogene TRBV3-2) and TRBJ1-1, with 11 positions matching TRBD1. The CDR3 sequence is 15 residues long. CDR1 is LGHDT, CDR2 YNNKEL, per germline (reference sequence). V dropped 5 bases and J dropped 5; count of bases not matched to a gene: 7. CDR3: CASSSLGQGETEAFF. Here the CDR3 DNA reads TGTGCCAGCAGCTCTCTGGGACAGGGGGAAACTGAAGCTTTCTTT.

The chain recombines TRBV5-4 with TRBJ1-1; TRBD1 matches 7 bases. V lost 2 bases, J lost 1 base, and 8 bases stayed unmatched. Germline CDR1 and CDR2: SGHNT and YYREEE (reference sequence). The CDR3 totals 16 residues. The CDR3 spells CASSLLGGQPNTEAFF. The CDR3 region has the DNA TGTGCCAGCAGCTTATTAGGGGGACAGCCGAACACTGAAGCTTTCTTT. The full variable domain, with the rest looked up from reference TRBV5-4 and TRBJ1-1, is ETGVTQSPTHLIKTRGQQVTLRCSSQSGHNTVSWYQQALGQGPQFIFQYYREEENGRGNFPPRFSGLQFPNYSSELNVNALELDDSALYLCASSLLGGQPNTEAFFGQGTRLTVV.

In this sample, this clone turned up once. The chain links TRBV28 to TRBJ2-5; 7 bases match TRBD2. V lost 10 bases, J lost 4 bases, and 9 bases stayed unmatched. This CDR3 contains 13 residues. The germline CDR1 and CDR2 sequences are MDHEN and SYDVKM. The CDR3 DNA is TGTGCCACCGCCCTGGGGGGGGGAGAGACCCAGTACTTC. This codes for CATALGGGETQYF.

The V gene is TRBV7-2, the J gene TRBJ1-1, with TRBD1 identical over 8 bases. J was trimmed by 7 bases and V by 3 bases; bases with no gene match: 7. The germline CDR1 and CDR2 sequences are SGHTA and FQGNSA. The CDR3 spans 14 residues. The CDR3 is CASSLGQGASEAFF. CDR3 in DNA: TGTGCCAGCAGCTTGGGTCAGGGGGCTAGTGAAGCTTTCTTT.

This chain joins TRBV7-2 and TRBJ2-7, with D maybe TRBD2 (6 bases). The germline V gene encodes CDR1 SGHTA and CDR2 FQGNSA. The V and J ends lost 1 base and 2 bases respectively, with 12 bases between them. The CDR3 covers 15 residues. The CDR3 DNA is TGTGCCAGCAGCTTAGGCGGGACTGGAACCTACGAGCAGTACTTC. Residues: CASSLGGTGTYEQYF.

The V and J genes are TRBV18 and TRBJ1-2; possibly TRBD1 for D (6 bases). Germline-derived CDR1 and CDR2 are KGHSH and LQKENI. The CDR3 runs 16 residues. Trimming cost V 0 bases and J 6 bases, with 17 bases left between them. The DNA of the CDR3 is TGTGCCAGCTCACCACCGTCGAGGGACAACACCAATGGCTACACCTTC. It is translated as CASSPPSRDNTNGYTF. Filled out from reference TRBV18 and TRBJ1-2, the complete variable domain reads NAGVMQNPRHLVRRRGQEARLRCSPMKGHSHVYWYRQLPEEGLKFMVYLQKENIIDESGMPKERFSAEFPKEGPSILRIQQVVRGDSAAYFCASSPPSRDNTNGYTFGSGTRLTVV.

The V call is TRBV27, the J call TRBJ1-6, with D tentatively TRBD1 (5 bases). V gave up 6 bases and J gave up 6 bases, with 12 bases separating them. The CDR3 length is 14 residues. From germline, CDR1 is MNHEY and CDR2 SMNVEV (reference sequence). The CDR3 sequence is CASSPGYANSPLHF. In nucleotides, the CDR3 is TGTGCCAGCAGCCCAGGGTACGCTAATTCACCCCTCCACTTT.

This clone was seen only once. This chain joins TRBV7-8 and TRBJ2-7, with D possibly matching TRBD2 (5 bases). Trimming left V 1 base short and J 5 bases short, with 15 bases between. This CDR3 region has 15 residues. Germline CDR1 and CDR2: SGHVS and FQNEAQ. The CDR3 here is CASSLGARQADEQYF. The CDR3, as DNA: TGTGCCAGCAGCTTAGGAGCCAGGCAAGCGGACGAGCAGTACTTC.

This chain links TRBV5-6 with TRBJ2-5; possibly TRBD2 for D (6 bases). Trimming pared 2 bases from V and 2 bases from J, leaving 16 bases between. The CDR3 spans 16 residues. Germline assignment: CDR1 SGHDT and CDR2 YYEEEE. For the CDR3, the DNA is TGTGCCAGCAGCTTTAAAACTAGCACCCTTCAAGAGACCCAGTACTTC. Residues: CASSFKTSTLQETQYF. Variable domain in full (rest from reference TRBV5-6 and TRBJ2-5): DAGVTQSPTHLIKTRGQQVTLRCSPKSGHDTVSWYQQALGQGPQFIFQYYEEEERQRGNFPDRFSGHQFPNYSSELNVNALLLGDSALYLCASSFKTSTLQETQYFGPGTRLLVL.

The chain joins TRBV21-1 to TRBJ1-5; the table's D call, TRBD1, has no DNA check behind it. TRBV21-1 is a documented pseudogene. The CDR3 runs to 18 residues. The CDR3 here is CASSKSSRDTIPNQPQHF. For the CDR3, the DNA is TGTGCCAGCAGCAAAAGTAGCAGGGACACCATACCCAATCAGCCCCAGCATTTT.

CDR3 amino acids: CAWSQDRAGGNQPQHF. CDR3 coding DNA: TGTGCCTGGAGCCAAGACAGGGCCGGGGGTAATCAGCCCCAGCATTTT. J is TRBJ1-5 and V is TRBV30; 7 bases agree with TRBD1. CDR3 length equals 16 residues. Germline loops: CDR1 GTSNPN, CDR2 SVGIG (reference sequence). V was clipped by 3 bases and J by 4 bases; unmatched bases: 12.

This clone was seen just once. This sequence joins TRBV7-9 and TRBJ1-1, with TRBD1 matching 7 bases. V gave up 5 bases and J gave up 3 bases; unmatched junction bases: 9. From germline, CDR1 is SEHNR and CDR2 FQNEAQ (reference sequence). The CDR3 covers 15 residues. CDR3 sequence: CASSPTGTRDTEAFF. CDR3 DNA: TGTGCCAGCAGCCCGACAGGGACGAGGGACACTGAAGCTTTCTTT.

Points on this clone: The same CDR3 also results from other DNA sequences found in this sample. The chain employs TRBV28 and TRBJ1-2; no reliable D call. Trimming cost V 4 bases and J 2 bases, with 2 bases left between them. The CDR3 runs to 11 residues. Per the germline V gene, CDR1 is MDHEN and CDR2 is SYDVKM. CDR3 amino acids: CASSSNYGYTF. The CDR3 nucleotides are TGTGCCAGCAGTTCGAACTATGGCTACACCTTC.

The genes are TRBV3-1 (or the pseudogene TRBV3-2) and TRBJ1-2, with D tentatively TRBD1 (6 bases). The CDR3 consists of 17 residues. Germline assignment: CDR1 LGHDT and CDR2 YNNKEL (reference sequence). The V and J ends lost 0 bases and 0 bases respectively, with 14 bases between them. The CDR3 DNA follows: TGTGCCAGCAGCCAAGATCACAGGGCCGGGACTAACTATGGCTACACCTTC. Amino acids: CASSQDHRAGTNYGYTF.

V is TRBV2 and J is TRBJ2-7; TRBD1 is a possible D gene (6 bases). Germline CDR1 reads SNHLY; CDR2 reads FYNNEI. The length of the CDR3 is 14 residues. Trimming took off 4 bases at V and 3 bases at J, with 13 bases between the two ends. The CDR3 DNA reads TGTGCCAGCAGTGGAAACAGGGAACACTACGAGCAGTACTTC. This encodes CASSGNREHYEQYF.

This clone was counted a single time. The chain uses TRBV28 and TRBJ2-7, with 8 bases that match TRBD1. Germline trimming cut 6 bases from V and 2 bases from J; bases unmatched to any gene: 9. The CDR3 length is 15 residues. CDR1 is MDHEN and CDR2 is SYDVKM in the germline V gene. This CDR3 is CASRPRDRPTYEQYF. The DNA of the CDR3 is TGTGCCAGCAGGCCCCGGGACAGGCCTACCTACGAGCAGTACTTC. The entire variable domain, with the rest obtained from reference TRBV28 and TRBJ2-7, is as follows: DVKVTQSSRYLVKRTGEKVFLECVQDMDHENMFWYRQDPGLGLRLIYFSYDVKMKEKGDIPEGYSVSREKKERFSLILESASTNQTSMYLCASRPRDRPTYEQYFGPGTRLTVT.

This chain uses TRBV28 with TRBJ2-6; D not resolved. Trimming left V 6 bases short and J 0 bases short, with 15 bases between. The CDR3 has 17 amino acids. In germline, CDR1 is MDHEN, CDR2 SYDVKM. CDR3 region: CASSIRGPSSGANVLTF. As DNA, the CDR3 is TGTGCCAGCAGCATCCGTGGTCCGAGCTCTGGGGCCAACGTCCTGACTTTC.

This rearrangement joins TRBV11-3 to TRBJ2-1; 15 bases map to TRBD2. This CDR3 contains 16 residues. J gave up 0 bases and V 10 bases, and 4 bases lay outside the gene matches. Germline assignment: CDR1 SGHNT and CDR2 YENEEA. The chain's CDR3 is CATGLAGGLSYNEQFF. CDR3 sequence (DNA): TGTGCCACGGGACTAGCGGGAGGTCTCTCCTACAATGAGCAGTTCTTC. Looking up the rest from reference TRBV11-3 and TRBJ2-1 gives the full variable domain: EAGVVQSPRYKIIEKKQPVAFWCNPISGHNTLYWYLQNLGQGPELLIRYENEEAVDDSQLPKDRFSAERLKGVDSTLKIQPAELGDSAVYLCATGLAGGLSYNEQFFGPGTRLTVL.

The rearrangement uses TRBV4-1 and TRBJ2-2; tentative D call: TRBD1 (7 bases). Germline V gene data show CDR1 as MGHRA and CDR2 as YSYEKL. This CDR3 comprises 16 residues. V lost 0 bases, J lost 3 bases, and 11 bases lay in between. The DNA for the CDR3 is TGCGCCAGCAGCCAAGAAGGCAGGGGGGACACCGGGGAGCTGTTTTTT. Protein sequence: CASSQEGRGDTGELFF.

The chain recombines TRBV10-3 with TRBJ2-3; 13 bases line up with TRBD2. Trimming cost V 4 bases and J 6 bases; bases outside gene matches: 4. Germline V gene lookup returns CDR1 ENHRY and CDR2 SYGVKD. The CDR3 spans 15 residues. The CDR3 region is CAISGTSGGGDTQYF. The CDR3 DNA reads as TGTGCCATCAGTGGGACTAGCGGGGGAGGGGATACGCAGTATTTT.

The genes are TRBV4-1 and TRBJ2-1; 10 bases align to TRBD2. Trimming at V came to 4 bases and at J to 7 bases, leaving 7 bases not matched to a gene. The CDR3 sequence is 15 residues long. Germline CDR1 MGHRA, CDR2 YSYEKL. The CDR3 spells CASSLLAGAINEQFF. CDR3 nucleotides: TGCGCCAGCAGCCTTCTAGCGGGGGCCATTAATGAGCAGTTCTTC.